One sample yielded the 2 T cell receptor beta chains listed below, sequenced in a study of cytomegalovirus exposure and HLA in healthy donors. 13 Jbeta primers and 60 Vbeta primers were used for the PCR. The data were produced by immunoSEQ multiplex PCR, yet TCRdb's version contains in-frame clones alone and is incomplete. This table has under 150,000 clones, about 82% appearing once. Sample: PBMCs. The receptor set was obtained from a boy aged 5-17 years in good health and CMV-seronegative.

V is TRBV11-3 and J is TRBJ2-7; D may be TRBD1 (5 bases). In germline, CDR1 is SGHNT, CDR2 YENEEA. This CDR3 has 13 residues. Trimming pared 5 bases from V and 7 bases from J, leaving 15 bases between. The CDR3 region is CASSILSDSEQYF. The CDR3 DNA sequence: TGTGCCAGCAGCATTCTTAGTGACAGTGAGCAGTACTTC.

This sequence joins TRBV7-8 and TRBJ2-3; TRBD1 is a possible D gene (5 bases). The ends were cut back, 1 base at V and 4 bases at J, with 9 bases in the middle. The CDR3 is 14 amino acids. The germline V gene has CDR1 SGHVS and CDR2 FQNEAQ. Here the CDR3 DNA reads TGTGCCAGCAGCTTAGACAGGTGGTCAGATACGCAGTATTTT. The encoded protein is CASSLDRWSDTQYF. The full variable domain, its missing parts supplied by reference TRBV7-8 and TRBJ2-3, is GAGVSQSPRYKVAKRGQDVALRCDPISGHVSLFWYQQALGQGPEFLTYFQNEAQLDKSGLPSDRFFAERPEGSVSTLKIQRTQQEDSAVYLCASSLDRWSDTQYFGPGTRLTVL.